What follows are 16 T cell receptor beta chains derived from one specimen sequenced in a study of metastatic and nonmetastatic thyroid tumors. TCRdb re-processed the PCR reads through MiXCR. The repertoire includes over 25,000 clones, around a sixth of them detected once, and about 4.2% sits in the top ten. Thyroid surgery had not been preceded by any treatment in any patient. Sample: blood. The receptors come from a female donor with papillary thyroid cancer or a benign thyroid nodule (not recorded which). Some clones in this sample may be carry-over from other donors' samples.

A few counts support this clone. A clone one base away is much larger, so this may be a read error. Other DNA sequences in this sample translate to the same CDR3. The chain joins TRBV11-2 to TRBJ2-3; a possible D gene is TRBD1 (6 bases). The CDR3 runs to 14 residues. Germline assignment: CDR1 SGHAT and CDR2 FQNNGV. V shed 2 bases and J shed 4 bases, with 10 bases lying between them. The DNA of the CDR3 is TGTGCCAGCAGCTTACTGGGGGCCGCAGATACGCAGTATTTT. It translates to CASSLLGAADTQYF.

The chain employs TRBV28 and TRBJ1-3; D is undetermined. V was clipped by 1 base and J by 5 bases, with 15 bases between them. This CDR3 spans 16 amino acids. The germline CDR1 and CDR2 sequences are MDHEN and SYDVKM. CDR3 nucleotides: TGTGCCAGCAGTTTATCTCACTCCGGGTTGCGAAACACCATATATTTT. Its protein is CASSLSHSGLRNTIYF.

This chain uses TRBV4-1 with TRBJ2-3; D remains unclear. Germline V lookup: CDR1 MGHRA, CDR2 YSYEKL. V gave up 4 bases and J gave up 1 base, with 15 bases separating them. The CDR3 extends over 16 amino acids. Written as DNA, the CDR3 is TGCGCCAGCAGCCTCCGGGCCAGCTTTGGCACAGATACGCAGTATTTT. Amino acids: CASSLRASFGTDTQYF.

This clone was observed many times. The chain uses TRBV4-2 and TRBJ1-2; D call uncertain. Germline loops: CDR1 LGHNA, CDR2 YNFKEQ. V was pared by 0 bases and J by 2 bases, with 7 bases between. CDR3 length: 14 amino acids. This chain's CDR3 is CASSQEGGNYGYTF. Here the CDR3 DNA reads TGTGCCAGCAGCCAAGAAGGCGGGAACTATGGCTACACCTTC.

This clone was counted at least ten times. A read error may produce the germline difference seen at one junction end. The V gene is TRBV29-1, the J gene TRBJ1-1; D gene unclear. The CDR3 sequence is 12 residues long. Looked up from germline, CDR1 is SQVTM and CDR2 is ANQGSEA. DNA for the CDR3: TGCAGCGCTGAAGTAAGGGAAAAGGAAGCTTTCTTT. As protein: CSAEVREKEAFF.

The genes are TRBV6-1 and TRBJ1-5; D possibly corresponds to TRBD1 (6 bases). The CDR3 runs 13 residues. CDR1 and CDR2 from the germline V gene are MNHNS and SASEGT. Trimming removed 2 bases from V and 13 bases from J, with 15 bases in between. CDR3 nucleotides: TGTGCCAGCAGTGAAAGGGACATGCAGACACAGCATTTT. Its protein is CASSERDMQTQHF.

Many counts were recorded for this clone. The genes are TRBV6-1 and TRBJ2-3; 10 nucleotides align to TRBD1. Trimming removed 8 bases from V and 1 base from J; junction bases left unmatched: 6. The CDR3 runs to 15 residues. Germline loops: CDR1 MNHNS, CDR2 SASEGT. The CDR3 region has the DNA TGTGCCAGCCGGGACAGGGGACAGGGCACAGATACGCAGTATTTT. It is translated as CASRDRGQGTDTQYF.

A remark on this clone: One end of the junction varies from germline; a read error may be responsible. DNA for the CDR3: TGTGCCAGCAGTTGGACGTCTAACTATTGCTACACCTTC. This encodes CASSWTSNYCYTF. V and J are TRBV6-1 and TRBJ1-2; unclear D gene. The CDR3 loop spans 13 amino acids. CDR1 is MNHNS, CDR2 SASEGT, per germline.

This clone showed up many times. J is TRBJ2-1 and V is TRBV7-8, with D hard to call. The CDR3 sequence is 17 residues long. V lost 5 bases, J lost 0 bases, and 17 bases lay in between. The germline CDR1 and CDR2 sequences are SGHVS and FQNEAQ. The CDR3 nucleotides are TGTGCCAGCAGCAACCGGCCCCCCCGGAGCTCCTACAATGAGCAGTTCTTC. Protein product: CASSNRPPRSSYNEQFF.

This clone was counted at least ten times. V and J are TRBV9 and TRBJ2-1; 9 positions match TRBD2. CDR3 length: 16 residues. Germline-derived CDR1 and CDR2 are SGDLS and YYNGEE. With V trimmed by 0 bases and J by 3 bases, 4 bases remained unmatched. The chain's CDR3 is CASSVGGRAHYNEQFF. CDR3 DNA: TGTGCCAGCAGCGTAGGCGGGAGGGCACACTACAATGAGCAGTTCTTC.

This clone was observed a few times. The missing conserved phenylalanine or tryptophan at the end of this CDR3 makes a read error likely. The CDR3 region is CASSSISGTYEQYL. DNA for the CDR3: TGTGCCAGCAGTTCTATTAGCGGGACCTACGAGCAGTACCTC. This sequence joins TRBV28 and TRBJ2-7, with TRBD2 matching over 8 bases. With V trimmed by 4 bases and J by 2 bases, 4 bases remained unmatched. This CDR3 region has 14 residues. The germline gives CDR1 MDHEN, CDR2 SYDVKM.

As to this clone: This CDR3 is also generated by other DNA sequences in the sample. The V gene is TRBV7-2, the J gene TRBJ1-6, with D perhaps matching TRBD1 (6 bases). Trimming removed 5 bases from V and 10 bases from J, with 12 bases in between. Germline V gene data show CDR1 as SGHTA and CDR2 as FQGNSA. This CDR3 comprises 13 residues. The DNA for the CDR3 is TGTGCCAGCAGCCTGACAGGTGAGTCACCCCTCCACTTT. Amino acid sequence: CASSLTGESPLHF. Full variable domain (outside the CDR3, taken from reference TRBV7-2 and TRBJ1-6): GAGVSQSPSNKVTEKGKDVELRCDPISGHTALYWYRQSLGQGLEFLIYFQGNSAPDKSGLPSDRFSAERTGGSVSTLTIQRTQQEDSAVYLCASSLTGESPLHFGNGTRLTVT.

This clone was picked up many times. This chain joins TRBV29-1 and TRBJ1-1, with D unresolved. Germline V lookup: CDR1 SQVTM, CDR2 ANQGSEA. Trimming removed 4 bases from V and 4 bases from J, with 16 bases in between. The CDR3 runs 14 residues. CDR3 nucleotides: TGCAGCGTTGGGGCCCACACCTTGGGCACTGAAGCTTTCTTT. Translating gives CSVGAHTLGTEAFF. Using reference TRBV29-1 and TRBJ1-1 for the parts outside the CDR3, the full variable domain is SAVISQKPSRDICQRGTSLTIQCQVDSQVTMMFWYRQQPGQSLTLIATANQGSEATYESGFVIDKFPISRPNLTFSTLTVSNMSPEDSSIYLCSVGAHTLGTEAFFGQGTRLTVV.

This clone has a count of ten or more. The chain has TRBV5-7 and TRBJ2-6; possible D gene TRBD2, 6 bases. TRBV5-7 carries the ORF label, with uncertain function. Trimming shortened V by 3 bases and J by 0 bases, and 16 bases separated the two germline ends. The CDR3 is 18 amino acids. For the CDR3, the DNA is TGTGCCAGCAGCTCGGACGGGGGATATTTCTCTGGGGCCAACGTCCTGACTTTC. Translation gives CASSSDGGYFSGANVLTF.

At least ten counts were recorded for this clone. The V call is TRBV12-3 or TRBV12-4, the J call TRBJ1-5; D gene uncertain. The CDR3 is 13 amino acids. V gave up 1 base and J gave up 4 bases, with 5 bases separating them. CDR3 in amino acids: CASSLVGNQPQHF. CDR3 coding DNA: TGTGCCAGCAGTTTAGTAGGTAATCAGCCCCAGCATTTT.

The sample holds many counts of this clone. The genes are TRBV11-1 and TRBJ2-5, with 11 bases identical to TRBD1. CDR3 size: 15 residues. Germline-derived CDR1 and CDR2 are SGHAT and FQDESV (reference sequence). The V segment lost 6 bases and the J segment 5 bases; nucleotides outside the gene matches: 8. The CDR3 DNA is TGTGCCAGCAGTTCGGGACAGGGGGGTTTGGAGACCCAGTACTTC. Protein: CASSSGQGGLETQYF.